The entry below gives a single T cell receptor (beta chain) sequence along with its context. These data are taken from a study of technical replicates of blood from a few donors. TCRdb's copy holds only in-frame clones and misses some; the assay was immunoSEQ multiplex PCR. The table has around 62,000 clones, roughly 98% seen once. The receptor was isolated from a human donor in good health. The sample taken for sequencing was T cells isolated from PBMCs.

The CDR3 sequence is CASSLEQSEKLFF. CDR3 DNA sequence: TGTGCCAGCAGTTTGGAGCAGAGTGAAAAACTGTTTTTT. V gene TRBV28 combines with J gene TRBJ1-4, with D unclear. Trimming took off 3 bases at V and 7 bases at J, with 9 bases between the two ends. The CDR3 has 13 residues. Germline CDR1 reads MDHEN; CDR2 reads SYDVKM. The full variable domain, its missing parts supplied by reference TRBV28 and TRBJ1-4, is DVKVTQSSRYLVKRTGEKVFLECVQDMDHENMFWYRQDPGLGLRLIYFSYDVKMKEKGDIPEGYSVSREKKERFSLILESASTNQTSMYLCASSLEQSEKLFFGSGTQLSVL.